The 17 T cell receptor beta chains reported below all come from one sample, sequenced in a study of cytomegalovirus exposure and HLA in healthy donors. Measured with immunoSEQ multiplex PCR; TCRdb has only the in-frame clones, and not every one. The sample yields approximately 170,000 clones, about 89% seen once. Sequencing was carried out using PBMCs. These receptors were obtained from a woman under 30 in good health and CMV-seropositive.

CDR3 region: CASSRQGDNEQYF. As DNA, the CDR3 is TGCGCCAGCAGCCGACAGGGGGACAACGAGCAGTACTTC. This chain connects TRBV5-1 to TRBJ2-7, with TRBD1 matching over 9 bases. The CDR3 spans 13 residues. Trimming at V came to 4 bases and at J to 5 bases, leaving 4 bases not matched to a gene. Germline CDR1 and CDR2: SGHRS and YFSETQ. The variable domain in full, with the rest retrieved from reference TRBV5-1 and TRBJ2-7, is KAGVTQTPRYLIKTRGQQVTLSCSPISGHRSVSWYQQTPGQGLQFLFEYFSETQRNKGNFPGRFSGRQFSNSRSEMNVSTLELGDSALYLCASSRQGDNEQYFGPGTRLTVT.

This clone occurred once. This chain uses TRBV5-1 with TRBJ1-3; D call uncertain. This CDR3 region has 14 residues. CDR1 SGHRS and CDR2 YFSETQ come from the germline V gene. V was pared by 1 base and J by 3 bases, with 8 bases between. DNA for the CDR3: TGCGCCAGCAGCTTGACGGGAAGTGGAAACACCATATATTTT. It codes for CASSLTGSGNTIYF.

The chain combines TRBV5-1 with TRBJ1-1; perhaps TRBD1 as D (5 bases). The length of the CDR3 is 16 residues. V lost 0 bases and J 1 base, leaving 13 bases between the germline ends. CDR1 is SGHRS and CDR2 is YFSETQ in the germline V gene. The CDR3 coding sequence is TGCGCCAGCAGCTTGGATCTCCGGGGGTGGAACACTGAAGCTTTCTTT. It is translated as CASSLDLRGWNTEAFF.

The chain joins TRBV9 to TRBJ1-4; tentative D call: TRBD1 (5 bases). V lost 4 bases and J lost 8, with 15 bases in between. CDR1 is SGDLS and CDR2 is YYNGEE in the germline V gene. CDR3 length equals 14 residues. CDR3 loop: CASSQYAGNEKLFF. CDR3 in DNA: TGTGCCAGCAGCCAATATGCAGGGAACGAAAAACTGTTTTTT.

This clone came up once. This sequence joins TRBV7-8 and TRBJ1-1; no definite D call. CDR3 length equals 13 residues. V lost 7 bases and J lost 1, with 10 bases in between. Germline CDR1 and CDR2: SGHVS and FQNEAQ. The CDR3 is CASTLGGNTEAFF. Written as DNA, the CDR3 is TGTGCCAGCACCTTGGGAGGGAACACTGAAGCTTTCTTT.

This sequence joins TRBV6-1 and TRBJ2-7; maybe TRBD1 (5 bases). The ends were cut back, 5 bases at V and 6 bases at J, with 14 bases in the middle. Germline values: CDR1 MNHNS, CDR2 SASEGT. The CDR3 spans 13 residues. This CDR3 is CASSPYPGSEQYF. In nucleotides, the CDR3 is TGTGCCAGCAGTCCCTACCCAGGGTCCGAGCAGTACTTC.

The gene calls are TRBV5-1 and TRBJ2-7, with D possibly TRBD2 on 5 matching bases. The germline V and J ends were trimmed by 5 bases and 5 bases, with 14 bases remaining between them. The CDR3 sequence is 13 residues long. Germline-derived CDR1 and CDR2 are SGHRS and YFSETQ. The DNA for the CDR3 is TGCGCCAGCAGGGTCCCGGGAAGAGACGAGCAGTACTTC. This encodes CASRVPGRDEQYF. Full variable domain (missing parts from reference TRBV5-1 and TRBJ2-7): KAGVTQTPRYLIKTRGQQVTLSCSPISGHRSVSWYQQTPGQGLQFLFEYFSETQRNKGNFPGRFSGRQFSNSRSEMNVSTLELGDSALYLCASRVPGRDEQYFGPGTRLTVT.

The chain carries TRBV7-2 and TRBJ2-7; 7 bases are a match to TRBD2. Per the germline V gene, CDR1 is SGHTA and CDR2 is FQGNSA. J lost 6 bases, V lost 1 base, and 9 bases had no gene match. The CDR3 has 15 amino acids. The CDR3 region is CASSLVVGGSGEQYF. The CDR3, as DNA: TGTGCCAGCAGCTTAGTGGTGGGGGGGTCGGGCGAGCAGTACTTC.

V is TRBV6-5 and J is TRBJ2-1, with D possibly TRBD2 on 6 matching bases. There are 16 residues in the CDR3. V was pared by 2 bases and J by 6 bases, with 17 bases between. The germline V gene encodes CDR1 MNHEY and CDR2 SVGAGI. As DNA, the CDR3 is TGTGCCAGCAGTTACGCCGCTCCCAAACTAGCCAATGAGCAGTTCTTC. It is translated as CASSYAAPKLANEQFF.

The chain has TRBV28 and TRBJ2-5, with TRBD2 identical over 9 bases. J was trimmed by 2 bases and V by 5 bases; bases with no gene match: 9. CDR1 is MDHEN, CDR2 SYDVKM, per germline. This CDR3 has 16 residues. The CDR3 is CASSVLGGGVQETQYF. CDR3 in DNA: TGTGCCAGCAGTGTCCTGGGCGGGGGGGTACAAGAGACCCAGTACTTC.

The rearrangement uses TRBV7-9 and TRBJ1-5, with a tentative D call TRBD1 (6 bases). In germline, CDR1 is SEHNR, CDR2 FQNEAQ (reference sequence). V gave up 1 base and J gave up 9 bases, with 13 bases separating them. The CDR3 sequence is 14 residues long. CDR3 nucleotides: TGTGCCAGCAGCTTAGACAGGGTTGGTCCGCCCCAGCATTTT. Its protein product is CASSLDRVGPPQHF.

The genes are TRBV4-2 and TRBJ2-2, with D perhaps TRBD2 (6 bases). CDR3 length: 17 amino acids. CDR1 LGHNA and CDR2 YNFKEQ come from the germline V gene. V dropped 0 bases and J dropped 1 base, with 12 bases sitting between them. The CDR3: CASSQELGLGNTGELFF. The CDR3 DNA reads TGTGCCAGCAGCCAAGAGTTGGGACTCGGGAACACCGGGGAGCTGTTTTTT.

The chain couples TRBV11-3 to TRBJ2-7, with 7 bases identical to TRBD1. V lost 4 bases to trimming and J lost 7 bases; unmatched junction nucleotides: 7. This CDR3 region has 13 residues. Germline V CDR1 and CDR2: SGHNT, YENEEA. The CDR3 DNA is TGTGCCAGCAGCTCACAGGGGAAAGGGGAGCAGTACTTC. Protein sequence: CASSSQGKGEQYF.

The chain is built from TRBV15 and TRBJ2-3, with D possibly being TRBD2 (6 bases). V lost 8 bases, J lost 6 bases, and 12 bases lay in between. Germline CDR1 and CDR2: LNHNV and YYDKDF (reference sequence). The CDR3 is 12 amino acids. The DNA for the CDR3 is TGTGCCACCGGAGCGGGCATGGATACGCAGTATTTT. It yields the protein CATGAGMDTQYF.

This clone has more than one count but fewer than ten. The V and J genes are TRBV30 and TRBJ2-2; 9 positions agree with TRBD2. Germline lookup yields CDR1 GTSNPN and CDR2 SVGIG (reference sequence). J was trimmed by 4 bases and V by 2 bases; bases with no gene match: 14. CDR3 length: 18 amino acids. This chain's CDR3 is CAWSILRGGGAGTGELFF. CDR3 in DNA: TGTGCCTGGAGTATACTACGTGGCGGGGGGGCCGGCACCGGGGAGCTGTTTTTT.

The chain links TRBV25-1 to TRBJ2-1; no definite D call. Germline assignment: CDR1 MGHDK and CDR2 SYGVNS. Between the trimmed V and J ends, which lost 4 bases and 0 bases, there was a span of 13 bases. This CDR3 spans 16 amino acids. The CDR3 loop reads CASSAAGFSSYNEQFF. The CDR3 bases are TGTGCCAGCAGTGCGGCCGGGTTCAGCTCCTACAATGAGCAGTTCTTC.

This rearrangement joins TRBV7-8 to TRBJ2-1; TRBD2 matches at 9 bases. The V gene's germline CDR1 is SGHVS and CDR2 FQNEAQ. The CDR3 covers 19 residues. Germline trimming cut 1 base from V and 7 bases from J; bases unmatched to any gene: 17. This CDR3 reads CASSLVRVQAAGGWNEQFF. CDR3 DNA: TGTGCCAGCAGCTTAGTTCGGGTTCAGGCAGCGGGGGGCTGGAATGAGCAGTTCTTC. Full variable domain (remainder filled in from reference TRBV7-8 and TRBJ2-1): GAGVSQSPRYKVAKRGQDVALRCDPISGHVSLFWYQQALGQGPEFLTYFQNEAQLDKSGLPSDRFFAERPEGSVSTLKIQRTQQEDSAVYLCASSLVRVQAAGGWNEQFFGPGTRLTVL.